Described below is a single T cell receptor (beta chain) sequence and its context. Its antigen is still unknown. The record originates from a study of OX40 agonist ivuxolimab in advanced cancers. Study details: Cancers in dose escalation were hepatocellular, melanoma, renal cell and head and neck. Whole-study results and caveats: Researchers report that CD8+ T cells had, on average, more expanded clones than CD4+.

Some clones are missing from TCRdb's copy, which holds only in-frame ones; the method was immunoSEQ multiplex PCR. The table includes tens of thousands of clones, just over 85% detected once. Germline CDR1 reads SGHAT; CDR2 reads FQNNGV. The CDR3 contains 13 residues. Deletions cut 2 bases from V and 2 bases from J, with 6 bases between. The TCR originated in an adult with an advanced solid tumor such as melanoma, head and neck, liver or kidney cancer. V and J are TRBV11-2 and TRBJ1-2; D not resolved. Sequenced material: CD4+ or CD8+ T cells sorted from blood, taken in a trial of the OX40 agonist ivuxolimab. The CDR3 DNA sequence: TGTGCCAGCAGCTTATTACAGAACTATGGCTACACCTTC. Translating gives CASSLLQNYGYTF.